This TCR beta chain was identified during a study of vaccination effects on CD4 cells after COVID-19. Study as a whole: Viral peptide pool expansion of antigen-specific CD4+ T cells preceded sequencing in the ViraFEST assay. Findings and caveats of the study: Few convalescent patients and no early post-infection timepoints were included in the study.

An approximately nine-day culture period preceded the isolation of CD4+ T cells. Either the BNT162b2 or mRNA-1273 vaccine was given to participants in two doses. For this clone: Its antigen is as yet unknown.

The method was immunoSEQ multiplex PCR; TCRdb's version includes in-frame clones alone and lacks a portion of them. The sample yields over 45,000 clones, 70% seen once. This receptor was identified in a human donor who received a COVID-19 vaccine. This specimen was CD4+ T cells from PBMCs cultured without peptide, taken after COVID-19 vaccination.

CDR3 in DNA: TGCGCCAGCAGCTTCGAGGGGGGTGATCAGCCCCAGCATTTT. Protein: CASSFEGGDQPQHF. J is TRBJ1-5 and V is TRBV5-1, with TRBD1 as a possible D gene (6 bases). The CDR3 loop spans 14 amino acids. Trimming cost V 2 bases and J 5 bases, with 11 bases left between them. The V gene's germline CDR1 is SGHRS and CDR2 YFSETQ.